The count of the clone carrying this TCR beta chain is one. Its antigen is unidentified. The data are from a study of CD8 T cells in ankylosing spondylitis. Study findings and constraints: Clones linked to the disease showed a CD8+ phenotype. They occurred at relatively low frequencies in peripheral blood. Previously reported in reactive arthritis synovial fluid and blood were some of the motif variants. Disease-linked clones reportedly concentrated significantly in matched ankylosing spondylitis synovial fluid. Apparently characteristic of ankylosing spondylitis blood was a TCR beta motif (fewer than 10 highly homologous variants).

Quantitative 5'-RACE with molecular barcodes produced the TCR beta libraries. TCRdb processed the 5' RACE reads anew with MiXCR; each CDR3 protein has one entry. The profile shows some 220,000 distinct CDR3 sequences, 5.5% to 7.5% of them singletons. Trimming removed 7 bases at V and 3 bases at J, with 13 bases between. CDR3 length: 13 amino acids. The germline gives CDR1 MNHNS, CDR2 SASEGT. This receptor was identified in a male donor with ankylosing spondylitis. V gene TRBV6-1 combines with J gene TRBJ2-7; D gene ambiguous. Sequences were obtained from blood, either unsorted or a sorted T cell fraction (not recorded which). The CDR3 loop reads CASTIISVYEQYF. Here the CDR3 DNA reads TGTGCCAGCACGATCATCTCGGTCTACGAGCAGTACTTC.